Included here is one TCR beta chain sequence, with context. There is no known antigen for this receptor. Qualities for individual bases were not recorded, and no much larger clone is one base off. The data originate from a study of Graves' ophthalmopathy and Graves' hyperthyroidism (dated by TCRdb to between 2018 and 2020). Background for the entire study: Stable hyperthyroidism was defined as no progression to ophthalmopathy within 18 months of follow-up. To tell Graves' ophthalmopathy apart from Graves' hyperthyroidism, and to predict which patients would progress to ophthalmopathy, the study relied on TCR beta repertoire signatures. In total, approximately 140 blood samples were TCR-sequenced: around 42 ophthalmopathy, around 75 hyperthyroidism and some 17 hyperthyroidism-to-ophthalmopathy patients. To explore V-J signatures that distinguish ophthalmopathy from hyperthyroidism, a discovery set of around 100 patients was enrolled, made up of 40 to 45 with ophthalmopathy and some 58 with stable hyperthyroidism. An independent validation cohort was composed of roughly 19 hyperthyroidism patients and around 16 patients who later progressed from hyperthyroidism to ophthalmopathy. T-cell repertoires of thyroid tissue and blood were compared in over five hyperthyroidism patients. Following sample collection, hyperthyroidism patients were given methimazole at a starting dose of 30 mg daily, and ophthalmopathy patients were given high-dose intravenous methylprednisolone. What the study reported, not specific to this receptor: No statistical method was used to predetermine the sample size, and group allocation was not hidden from the investigators. Most expanded thyroid clonotypes with a frequency above 0.001 also appeared in blood, which suggests that blood repertoires may reflect the immune response in the thyroid. In validation, the model predicted ophthalmopathy progression with 55% to 71% sensitivity and 72.22% specificity; some 13 predicted patients were CT-confirmed with GO in a median of about 6.1 months. The 13-signature model separated ophthalmopathy from stable hyperthyroidism with roughly 88% sensitivity and about 81% specificity in cross-validation, and 80%/75% in the test set.

Hyperthyroidism patients were newly diagnosed, with disease duration under 2 months, and aged 18 to 65 years. Patients with other autoimmune diseases, uncontrolled infections, pregnancy or lactation were excluded. Diagnosis relied on clinical symptoms, serum thyroxine, TRAb, thyroid ultrasound and orbital computed tomography. Total RNA was extracted with Trizol reagent and quality-checked on an Agilent 2100 Bioanalyzer. TCR beta CDR3 regions were amplified from RNA transcripts for repertoire sequencing. The first round of RT-PCR was done with HTBI primers and the Qiagen OneStep RT-PCR kit, and was followed by a second round of multiplex PCR, then size selection and purification. Libraries were sequenced on an Illumina HiSeq2000 using paired-end 100 bp reads. Regarding the original processing steps: SOAPnuke was used to process the reads, removing any read that contained adapters or uncalled bases, had a mean Phred below 15, or lacked an exact match to the constant primer or identifier. COPE v1.2.5 was used to merge the high-quality paired reads. Clonotypes were defined as unique nucleotide sequences and were aligned to IMGT TRB V, D and J references using MiTCR v1.1. Only V-J combinations with frequency above 0.0001 were analysed, covering approximately 99% of repertoires. A TCR clonal expansion and chaos score per V-J combination was defined as the ratio of F50 clonal expansion to chaos observed in the TCRdist matrix. Features were reduced by Welch's t-statistics and random forest to over ten V-J combinations, which fed a naive Bayes classifier. Thyroid-blood repertoire similarity was quantified with the Morisita-Horn index. TCRdb cleaned the public reads at Q25 with fastp, built clones with MiXCR and kept in-frame beta chains. Rows with one shared CDR3 protein collapse into an entry with the most common genes and DNA. The V and J calls shown here were made by TCRdb, not taken from the authors' results. This sample is represented by around 1,200,000 distinct CDR3 sequences; around a third of them were singletons. Roughly 11% of the sample comes from the top ten.

V sheds 2 bases and J sheds 7 bases, leaving 3 bases between their ends. The CDR3 holds 10 amino acids from the cysteine to the phenylalanine. Only the CDR3 DNA stays, 30 bases, in frame from base 1. For CDR1 and CDR2, the germline V gene lists WSHSY and SAAADI. The sample was peripheral blood or thyroid tissue (not recorded which). The receptor comes from an adult man with Graves' hyperthyroidism. In this chain, TRBV10-2 is recombined with TRBJ2-7; the D gene lacks a confident call. The CDR3 protein sequence reads: CASSEVEQYF. The bases read TGCGCCAGCAGTGAGGTTGAGCAGTACTTC.